This paragraph covers one TCR beta chain sequence. Its matching antigen is unknown. The protocol was immunoSEQ multiplex PCR, while the TCRdb copy is restricted to in-frame clones and leaves out a portion. The data show 100,000 to 150,000 clones, 75% to 90% seen once. This sample was included in a study of cytomegalovirus exposure and HLA in healthy donors. The donors were members of the validation cohort comprising approximately 120 subjects, separate from the roughly 730-subject first cohort. Points from the study as a whole: There were some public TCRs occurring in many donors, but most TCR sequences were rare. Investigators reported some 150 TCR beta chains as tied to cytomegalovirus.

This CDR3 is 19 amino acids long. The chain employs TRBV21-1 and TRBJ2-1; no check of the table's D call, TRBD2, against the DNA was made. TRBV21-1 is described as a pseudogene. The specimen was PBMCs. The TCR comes from a woman between 18 and 30 years old in good health and CMV-seronegative. CDR3 amino acids: CASSKAAGDLRTSHDEQFF. CDR3 DNA: TGTGCCAGCAGCAAAGCCGCCGGGGATCTCCGGACTTCGCACGATGAGCAGTTCTTC.